This TCR beta chain was identified during a study of cytomegalovirus exposure and HLA in healthy donors. Study results and limitations: Researchers reported in a later analysis that common viral pathogens appeared linked to several top clusters.

The CDR3 contains 15 residues. Germline CDR1 MNHEY, CDR2 SVGAGI. Germline trimming cut 6 bases from V and 8 bases from J; bases unmatched to any gene: 12. Remarks on this clone: The target antigen is unknown.

PCR amplification relied on 60 Vbeta primers (plus 13 Jbeta primers). Clones were sequenced by immunoSEQ multiplex PCR, and TCRdb holds only the in-frame ones, with some missing. The table shows 150,000 to 200,000 clones, with roughly 65% occurring only once. The receptor was derived from a man aged 18 to 29 in good health and CMV-seropositive. The sample consisted of PBMCs. The genes are TRBV6-5 and TRBJ2-2; 7 nucleotides agree with TRBD2. In nucleotides, the CDR3 is TGTGCCAGCAGCCCCCCGACTAGCCATTCAGGGGAGCTGTTTTTT. This gives the protein CASSPPTSHSGELFF.